This T cell receptor (beta chain) derives from a study of CD8 T cells in ankylosing spondylitis. Findings and limits, study-wide: Seemingly distinctive of ankylosing spondylitis blood was a TCR beta motif formed by eight highly homologous variants. Earlier reports found some motif variants in synovial fluid and blood in reactive arthritis. Peripheral blood samples showed relatively rare disease-linked clones, and these clones were CD8+.

In its sample, this clonotype was seen many times. Its antigen remains unknown. One entry per CDR3 protein, called by TCRdb with MiXCR from the 5' RACE reads. This sample yields about 800,000 distinct CDR3 sequences, of which about 10% are seen a single time; 0.51% belongs to the top ten. Germline CDR1 and CDR2: DFQATT and SNEGSKA (reference sequence). CDR3 length: 15 amino acids. The V end lost 0 bases, the J end lost 6 bases, and 15 bases lay between the germline ends. This TCR was sampled from a male donor with ankylosing spondylitis. This chain joins TRBV20-1 and TRBJ2-1; possibly TRBD1 or TRBD2 for D (5 bases each). The sequencing input was blood, either unsorted or a sorted T cell fraction (not recorded which). The CDR3 nucleotides read TGCAGTGCTAGAGATCCGAGGGGTGCAGGCAATGAGCAGTTCTTC. As protein: CSARDPRGAGNEQFF.